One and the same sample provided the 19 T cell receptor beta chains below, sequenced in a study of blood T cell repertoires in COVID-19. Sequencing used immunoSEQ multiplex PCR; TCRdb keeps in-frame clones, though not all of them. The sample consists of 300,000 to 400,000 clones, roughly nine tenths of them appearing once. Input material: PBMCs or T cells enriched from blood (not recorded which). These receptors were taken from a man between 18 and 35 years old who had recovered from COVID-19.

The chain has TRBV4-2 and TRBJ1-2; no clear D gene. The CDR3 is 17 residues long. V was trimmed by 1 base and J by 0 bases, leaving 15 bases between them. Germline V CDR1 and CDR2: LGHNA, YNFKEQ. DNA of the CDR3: TGTGCCAGCAGCCAAGTGGAGGGAACACGAGCTAACTATGGCTACACCTTC. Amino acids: CASSQVEGTRANYGYTF.

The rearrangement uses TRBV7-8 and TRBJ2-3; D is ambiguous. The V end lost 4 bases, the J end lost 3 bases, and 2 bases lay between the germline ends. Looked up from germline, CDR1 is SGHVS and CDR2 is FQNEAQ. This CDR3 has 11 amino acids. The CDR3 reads CASSSTDTQYF. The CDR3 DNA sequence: TGTGCCAGCAGCTCAACAGATACGCAGTATTTT.

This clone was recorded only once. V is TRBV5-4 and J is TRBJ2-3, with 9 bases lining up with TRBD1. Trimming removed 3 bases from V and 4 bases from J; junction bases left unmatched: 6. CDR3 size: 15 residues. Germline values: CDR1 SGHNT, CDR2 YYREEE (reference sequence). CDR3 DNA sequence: TGTGCCAGCAGCTCGAGACAGGGGGAGGCAGATACGCAGTATTTT. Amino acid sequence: CASSSRQGEADTQYF.

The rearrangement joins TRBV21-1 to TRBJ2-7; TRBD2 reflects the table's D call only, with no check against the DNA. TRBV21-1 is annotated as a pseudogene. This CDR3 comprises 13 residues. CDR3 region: CASSKGDGYEQYF. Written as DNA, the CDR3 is TGTGCCAGCAGCAAGGGAGACGGCTACGAGCAGTACTTC.

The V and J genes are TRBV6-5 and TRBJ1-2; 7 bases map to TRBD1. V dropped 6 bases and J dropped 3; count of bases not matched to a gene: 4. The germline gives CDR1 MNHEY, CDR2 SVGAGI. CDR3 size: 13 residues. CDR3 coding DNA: TGTGCCAGCAGGCAGGGGACAGACTATGGCTACACCTTC. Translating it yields CASRQGTDYGYTF.

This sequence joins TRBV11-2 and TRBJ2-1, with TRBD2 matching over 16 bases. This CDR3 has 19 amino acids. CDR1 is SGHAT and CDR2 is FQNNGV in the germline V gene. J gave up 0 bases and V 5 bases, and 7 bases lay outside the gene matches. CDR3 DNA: TGTGCCAGCAGCGTCGCCGGGACTAGCGGGAGGGGCTCCTACAATGAGCAGTTCTTC. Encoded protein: CASSVAGTSGRGSYNEQFF.

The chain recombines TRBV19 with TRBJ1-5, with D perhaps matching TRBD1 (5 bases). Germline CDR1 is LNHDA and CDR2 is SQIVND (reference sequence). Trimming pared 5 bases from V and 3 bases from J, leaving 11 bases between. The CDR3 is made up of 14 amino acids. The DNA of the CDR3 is TGTGCCAGTAGTGCGGGGGGGGTCAATCAGCCCCAGCATTTT. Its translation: CASSAGGVNQPQHF. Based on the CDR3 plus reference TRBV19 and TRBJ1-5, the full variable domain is DGGITQSPKYLFRKEGQNVTLSCEQNLNHDAMYWYRQDPGQGLRLIYYSQIVNDFQKGDIAEGYSVSREKKESFPLTVTSAQKNPTAFYLCASSAGGVNQPQHFGDGTRLSIL.

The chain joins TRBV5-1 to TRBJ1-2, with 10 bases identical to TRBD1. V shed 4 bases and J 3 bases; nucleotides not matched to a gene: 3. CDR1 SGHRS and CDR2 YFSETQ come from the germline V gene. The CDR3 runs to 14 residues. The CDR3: CASSLGTGDYGYTF. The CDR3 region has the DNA TGCGCCAGCAGCCTTGGGACAGGGGACTATGGCTACACCTTC.

CDR3 sequence (DNA): TGTGCCAGCAGGAGCCAGGGACTAGCGGGAGATACGCAGTATTTT. It yields the protein CASRSQGLAGDTQYF. The rearrangement links TRBV2 to TRBJ2-3, with 12 nucleotides matching TRBD2. V trimming: 6 bases; J trimming: 5 bases; junction bases outside the gene matches: 6. The CDR3 is 15 residues long. Per the germline V gene, CDR1 is SNHLY and CDR2 is FYNNEI.

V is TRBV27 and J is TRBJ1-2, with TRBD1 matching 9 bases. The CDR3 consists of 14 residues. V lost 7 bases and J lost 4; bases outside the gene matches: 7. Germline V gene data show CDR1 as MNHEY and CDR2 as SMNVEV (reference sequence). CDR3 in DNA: TGTGCCAGCAAGGACAGGGGAGAGTTCTATGGCTACACCTTC. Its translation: CASKDRGEFYGYTF.

The CDR3 sequence: CASSQSRDRGNYEQYF. The DNA for the CDR3 is TGTGCCAGCAGCCAAAGCCGGGACAGGGGAAACTACGAGCAGTACTTC. The chain is built from TRBV14 and TRBJ2-7; 10 bases align to TRBD1. CDR3 length: 16 residues. The trim removed 2 bases at V and 3 bases at J, leaving 7 bases unmatched. In germline, CDR1 is SGHDN, CDR2 FVKESK.

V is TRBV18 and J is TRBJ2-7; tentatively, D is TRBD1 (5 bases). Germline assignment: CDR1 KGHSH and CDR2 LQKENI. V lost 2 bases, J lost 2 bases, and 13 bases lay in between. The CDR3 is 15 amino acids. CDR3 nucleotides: TGTGCCAGCTCACCAAAGCAGGGTGGGACCTACGAGCAGTACTTC. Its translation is CASSPKQGGTYEQYF.

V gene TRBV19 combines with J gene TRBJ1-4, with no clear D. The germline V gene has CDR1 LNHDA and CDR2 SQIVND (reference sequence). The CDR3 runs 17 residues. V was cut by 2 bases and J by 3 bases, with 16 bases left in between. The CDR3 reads CASSISPQRAANEKLFF. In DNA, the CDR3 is TGTGCCAGTAGTATAAGCCCTCAGAGGGCGGCTAATGAAAAACTGTTTTTT.

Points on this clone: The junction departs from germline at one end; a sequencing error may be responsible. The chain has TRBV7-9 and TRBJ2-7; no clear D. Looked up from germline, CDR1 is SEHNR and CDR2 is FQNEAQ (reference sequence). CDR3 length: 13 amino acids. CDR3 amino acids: CATSAPGSYEQYF. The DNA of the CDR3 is TGTGCCACCAGCGCCCCAGGCTCCTACGAGCAGTACTTC.

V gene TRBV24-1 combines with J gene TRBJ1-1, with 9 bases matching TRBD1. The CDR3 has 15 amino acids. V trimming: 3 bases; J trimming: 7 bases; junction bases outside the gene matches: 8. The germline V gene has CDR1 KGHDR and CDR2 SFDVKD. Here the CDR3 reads CATSDPKQGAGEAFF. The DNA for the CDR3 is TGTGCCACCAGTGATCCGAAACAGGGGGCGGGTGAAGCTTTCTTT.

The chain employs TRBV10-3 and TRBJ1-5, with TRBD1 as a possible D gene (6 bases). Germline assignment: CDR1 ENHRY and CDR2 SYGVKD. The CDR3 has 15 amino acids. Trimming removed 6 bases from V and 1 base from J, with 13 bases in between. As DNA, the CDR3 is TGTGCCATCAGGCAAGGGGGAGAGAGCAATCAGCCCCAGCATTTT. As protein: CAIRQGGESNQPQHF.

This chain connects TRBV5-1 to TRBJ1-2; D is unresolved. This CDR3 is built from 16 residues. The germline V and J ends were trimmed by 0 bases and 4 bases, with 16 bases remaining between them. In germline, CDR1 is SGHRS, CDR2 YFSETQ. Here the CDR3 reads CASSLAPEPKIYGYTF. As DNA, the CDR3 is TGCGCCAGCAGCTTGGCACCGGAGCCTAAAATCTATGGCTACACCTTC.

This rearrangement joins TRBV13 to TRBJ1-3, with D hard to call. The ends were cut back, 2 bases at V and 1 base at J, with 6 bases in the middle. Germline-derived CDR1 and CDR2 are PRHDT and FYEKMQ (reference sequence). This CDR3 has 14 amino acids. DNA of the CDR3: TGTGCCAGCAGCTTACGCGGTTCTGGAAACACCATATATTTT. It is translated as CASSLRGSGNTIYF. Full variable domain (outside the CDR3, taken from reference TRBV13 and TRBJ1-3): AAGVIQSPRHLIKEKRETATLKCYPIPRHDTVYWYQQGPGQDPQFLISFYEKMQSDKGSIPDRFSAQQFSDYHSELNMSSLELGDSALYFCASSLRGSGNTIYFGEGSWLTVV.

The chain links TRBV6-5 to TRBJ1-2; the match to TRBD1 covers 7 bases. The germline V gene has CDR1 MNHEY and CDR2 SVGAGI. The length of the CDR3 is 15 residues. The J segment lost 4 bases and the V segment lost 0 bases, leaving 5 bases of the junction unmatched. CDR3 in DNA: TGTGCCAGCAGTTACTCGATGACAGGGAGCTATGGCTACACCTTC. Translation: CASSYSMTGSYGYTF.